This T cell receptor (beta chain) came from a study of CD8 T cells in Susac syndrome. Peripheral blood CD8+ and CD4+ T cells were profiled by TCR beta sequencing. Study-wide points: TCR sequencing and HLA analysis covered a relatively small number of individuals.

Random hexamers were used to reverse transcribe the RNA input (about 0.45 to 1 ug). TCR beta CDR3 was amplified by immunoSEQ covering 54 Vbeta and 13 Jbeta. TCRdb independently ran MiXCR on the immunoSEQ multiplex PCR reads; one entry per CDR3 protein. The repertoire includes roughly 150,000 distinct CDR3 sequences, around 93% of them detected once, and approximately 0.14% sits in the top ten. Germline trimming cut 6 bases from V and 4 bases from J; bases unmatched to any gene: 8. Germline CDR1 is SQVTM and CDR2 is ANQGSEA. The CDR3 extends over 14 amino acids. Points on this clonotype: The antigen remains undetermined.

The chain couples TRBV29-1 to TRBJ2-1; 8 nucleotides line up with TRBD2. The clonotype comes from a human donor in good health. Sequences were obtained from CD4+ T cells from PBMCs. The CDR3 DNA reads TGCAGCGTGGGCGGGGGGACACAATACAATGAGCAGTTCTTC. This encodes CSVGGGTQYNEQFF.